The sequence of this TCR beta chain was determined in a study of CD4+ T cells in melanoma. In its sample, this clone was seen a few times. Its matching antigen is unknown. Sequenced by immunoSEQ multiplex PCR; TCRdb stores in-frame clones only, minus some. Of 45,000 or so clones in the sample, roughly 89% were seen once. The CDR3 has 15 residues. In germline, CDR1 is MGHDK, CDR2 SYGVNS. Trimming shortened V by 4 bases and J by 2 bases, and 15 bases separated the two germline ends. Study-wide results and limits: Diverse differentiation states were reported for melanoma neoantigen-specific CD4+ T cells. CD8+ T cell, macrophage and B cell function reportedly correlated with neoantigen-specific CD4+ T cells.

This sequence was found in a human donor with melanoma. The chain uses TRBV25-1 and TRBJ2-7; D might be TRBD1 or TRBD2, each matching 5 bases. The sample taken for sequencing was peripheral blood. The CDR3 loop is CASSGYRDGAYEQYF. The CDR3 DNA sequence: TGTGCCAGCAGTGGTTACCGGGACGGAGCCTACGAGCAGTACTTC.